This T cell receptor (beta chain) was obtained from a study of cytomegalovirus exposure and HLA in healthy donors. Turning to the study itself: From around 180 million T cells, an earlier analysis saw approximately 110 million unique TCR beta sequences. Study-level findings and limits: Reportedly, diagnosis of cytomegalovirus status by the classifier showed high specificity and sensitivity.

For this clone: Its antigen is currently unknown. One end of the junction does not line up with germline, which may come from a read error.

This CDR3 has 15 residues. Per germline, CDR1 SSHAT and CDR2 FNYEAQ (reference sequence). PCR involved 60 Vbeta and 13 Jbeta primers. The protocol was immunoSEQ multiplex PCR, while the TCRdb copy is restricted to in-frame clones and leaves out a portion. The table lists 150,000 to 200,000 clones, approximately 73% of them singletons. The receptor's source is a woman aged 18-29 years in good health and CMV-seropositive. The rearrangement uses TRBV7-7 and TRBJ2-2, with 7 bases lining up with TRBD2. Sample: PBMCs. The CDR3 DNA follows: TGTGCTAGCAGCCCCCTAGCGGCGAACACCGGGGAGCTGTTTTTT. Protein: CASSPLAANTGELFF.